These 14 T cell receptor beta chains originate from one sample sequenced in a study of T cell changes during pregnancy in multiple sclerosis. The protocol was immunoSEQ multiplex PCR, while the TCRdb copy is restricted to in-frame clones and leaves out a portion. The sample lists about 40,000 clones; 80% to 90% were seen once. The sequencing here drew on CD4+ T cells from peripheral blood mononuclear cells, taken in the first trimester of pregnancy. Receptor source: a female donor with multiple sclerosis, enrolled in a pregnancy study.

The chain uses TRBV28 and TRBJ2-4, with 8 bases aligning to TRBD2. CDR1 and CDR2 (germline): MDHEN, SYDVKM. This CDR3 has 14 residues. With V trimmed by 4 bases and J by 3 bases, 2 bases remained unmatched. CDR3: CASSSGGVKNIQYF. The CDR3 DNA reads as TGTGCCAGCAGTTCCGGGGGGGTCAAAAACATTCAGTACTTC. Full variable domain (remainder filled in from reference TRBV28 and TRBJ2-4): DVKVTQSSRYLVKRTGEKVFLECVQDMDHENMFWYRQDPGLGLRLIYFSYDVKMKEKGDIPEGYSVSREKKERFSLILESASTNQTSMYLCASSSGGVKNIQYFGAGTRLSVL.

The chain has TRBV4-2 and TRBJ1-4, with 8 nucleotides matching TRBD1. The CDR3 contains 15 residues. V shed 4 bases and J 4 bases; nucleotides not matched to a gene: 5. The V gene's germline CDR1 is LGHNA and CDR2 YNFKEQ. CDR3 protein: CASSRDRGLNEKLFF. The CDR3 region has the DNA TGTGCCAGCAGCCGCGACAGGGGCCTTAATGAAAAACTGTTTTTT.

The chain combines TRBV5-1 with TRBJ1-2; the D gene is possibly TRBD1 (5 bases). The germline gives CDR1 SGHRS, CDR2 YFSETQ. The V gene lost 3 bases and the J gene lost 4 bases, with 13 bases spanning the gap. The CDR3 loop spans 14 amino acids. The CDR3 loop reads CASSSGQISYGYTF. The CDR3 nucleotides read TGCGCCAGCAGCTCCGGACAAATTTCCTATGGCTACACCTTC.

The V and J genes are TRBV2 and TRBJ1-5; D remains unclear. This CDR3 region has 17 residues. Trimming took off 2 bases at V and 0 bases at J, with 14 bases between the two ends. Per germline, CDR1 SNHLY and CDR2 FYNNEI. The CDR3 sequence is CASSEQVTTYSNQPQHF. The CDR3 bases are TGTGCCAGCAGTGAACAAGTGACTACGTATAGCAATCAGCCCCAGCATTTT.

The J gene is TRBJ2-7, the V gene TRBV5-1, with TRBD2 matching over 10 bases. This CDR3 has 17 residues. Germline loops: CDR1 SGHRS, CDR2 YFSETQ. The V segment lost 2 bases and the J segment 0 bases; nucleotides outside the gene matches: 8. The CDR3 DNA reads TGCGCCAGCAGCTTAGGGGGACTAGCGAGGGGCTCCTACGAGCAGTACTTC. Translation: CASSLGGLARGSYEQYF.

V is TRBV9 and J is TRBJ2-7; a possible D gene is TRBD1 (5 bases). Germline CDR1 and CDR2: SGDLS and YYNGEE. V was shortened by 4 bases and J by 6 bases, with 17 bases between the two germline ends. The length of the CDR3 is 14 residues. The CDR3 DNA follows: TGTGCCAGCAGCCCGACAGCTATTTCTTTCGAGCAGTACTTC. Translating gives CASSPTAISFEQYF.

V is TRBV9 and J is TRBJ1-1; D not resolved. This CDR3 spans 14 amino acids. V lost 3 bases, J lost 4 bases, and 13 bases lay in between. CDR1 is SGDLS, CDR2 YYNGEE, per germline. CDR3 loop: CASSAELWATEAFF. For the CDR3, the DNA is TGTGCCAGCAGCGCCGAACTTTGGGCCACTGAAGCTTTCTTT. Full variable domain (remainder filled in from reference TRBV9 and TRBJ1-1): DSGVTQTPKHLITATGQRVTLRCSPRSGDLSVYWYQQSLDQGLQFLIQYYNGEERAKGNILERFSAQQFPDLHSELNLSSLELGDSALYFCASSAELWATEAFFGQGTRLTVV.

The rearrangement links TRBV10-1 to TRBJ2-2; possibly TRBD2 for D (5 bases). Germline assignment: CDR1 WNHNN and CDR2 SYGVQD (reference sequence). The CDR3 spans 14 residues. Trimming took 11 bases from V and 4 from J, leaving 17 bases between them. The CDR3 region is CAGRKLGSTGELFF. As DNA, the CDR3 is TGCGCCGGAAGGAAATTGGGGAGCACCGGGGAGCTGTTTTTT.

The gene calls are TRBV19 and TRBJ2-3, with D possibly being TRBD1 (6 bases). CDR3 length: 15 residues. V gave up 6 bases and J gave up 1 base, with 14 bases separating them. The V gene's germline CDR1 is LNHDA and CDR2 SQIVND (reference sequence). DNA of the CDR3: TGTGCCAGTAGGGTGGGGGACATCGGCACAGATACGCAGTATTTT. Its protein product is CASRVGDIGTDTQYF.

The V gene is TRBV11-3, the J gene TRBJ2-1, with 10 nucleotides matching TRBD2. CDR1 and CDR2 (germline): SGHNT, YENEEA. Unmatched junction bases numbered 8, after V lost 5 bases and J lost 7 bases. This CDR3 is built from 15 residues. For the CDR3, the DNA is TGTGCCAGCAGCCCTTCTAGCGGGAGCCGAAATGAGCAGTTCTTC. Its translation: CASSPSSGSRNEQFF.

The chain combines TRBV19 with TRBJ2-2; 7 positions agree with TRBD2. V shed 8 bases, J shed 7 bases, and the junction held 10 bases outside the gene matches. The CDR3 covers 14 residues. Germline CDR1 and CDR2: LNHDA and SQIVND (reference sequence). CDR3 region: CASGLVGRGGELFF. CDR3 coding DNA: TGTGCCAGTGGACTAGTGGGGCGCGGCGGGGAGCTGTTTTTT. Supplemented by reference TRBV19 and TRBJ2-2, the full variable domain reads DGGITQSPKYLFRKEGQNVTLSCEQNLNHDAMYWYRQDPGQGLRLIYYSQIVNDFQKGDIAEGYSVSREKKESFPLTVTSAQKNPTAFYLCASGLVGRGGELFFGEGSRLTVL.

The chain carries TRBV7-2 and TRBJ1-1, with a tentative D call TRBD1 (6 bases). Germline V gives CDR1 SGHTA, CDR2 FQGNSA. V lost 7 bases and J lost 0, with 9 bases in between. The length of the CDR3 is 13 residues. CDR3 sequence (DNA): TGTGCCAGCAACAGGGCCTTGAACACTGAAGCTTTCTTT. Residues: CASNRALNTEAFF. Variable domain in full (rest from reference TRBV7-2 and TRBJ1-1): GAGVSQSPSNKVTEKGKDVELRCDPISGHTALYWYRQSLGQGLEFLIYFQGNSAPDKSGLPSDRFSAERTGGSVSTLTIQRTQQEDSAVYLCASNRALNTEAFFGQGTRLTVV.

The CDR3 spells CASSPEGAPGAEAFF. Written as DNA, the CDR3 is TGCGCCAGCAGCCCGGAGGGGGCCCCCGGTGCTGAAGCTTTCTTT. J is TRBJ1-1 and V is TRBV5-1; 7 bases match TRBD1. Looked up from germline, CDR1 is SGHRS and CDR2 is YFSETQ. This CDR3 comprises 15 residues. J gave up 6 bases and V 4 bases, and 12 bases lay outside the gene matches. Complete variable domain (other parts from reference TRBV5-1 and TRBJ1-1): KAGVTQTPRYLIKTRGQQVTLSCSPISGHRSVSWYQQTPGQGLQFLFEYFSETQRNKGNFPGRFSGRQFSNSRSEMNVSTLELGDSALYLCASSPEGAPGAEAFFGQGTRLTVV.

The chain links TRBV6-5 to TRBJ2-4, with a possible D match to TRBD2 (6 bases). V lost 3 bases to trimming and J lost 0 bases, with 12 bases between them. This CDR3 is built from 16 residues. CDR1 and CDR2 (germline): MNHEY, SVGAGI. Here the CDR3 reads CASSYSRREAKNIQYF. For the CDR3, the DNA is TGTGCCAGCAGTTATTCTCGGCGGGAAGCCAAAAACATTCAGTACTTC.